This entry concerns a single T cell receptor beta chain. These data originate in a study of response to subunit inactivated influenza vaccine. Each CDR3 protein gets one entry after TCRdb re-called the RT-PCR reads with MiXCR. The sample has approximately 730,000 distinct CDR3 sequences, about 14% seen once; the top ten hold less than 7%. V trimming: 6 bases; J trimming: 5 bases; junction bases outside the gene matches: 5. CDR1 is ENHRY, CDR2 SYGVKD, per germline. The CDR3 loop spans 14 amino acids. The sample was PBMCs from blood, taken about 14 days before vaccination. The TCR comes from a middle-aged man who received an inactivated influenza vaccine. V is TRBV10-3 and J is TRBJ2-2; 8 bases map to TRBD1. CDR3 protein: CAISGQGRTGELFF. CDR3 DNA: TGTGCCATCAGCGGACAGGGTCGGACCGGGGAGCTGTTTTTT.